This is a list of T cell receptor beta chains from one sample in a study of blood T cell repertoires in COVID-19. Clones were read by immunoSEQ multiplex PCR, and TCRdb kept only the in-frame ones, dropping some. The table has just over 300,000 clones, about nine tenths seen once. Material for sequencing was PBMCs or T cells enriched from blood (not recorded which). The receptor source for this set is a woman in her thirties or forties who had recovered from COVID-19. CDR3s include the opening cysteine and the closing phenylalanine or tryptophan. The order of the fields is V gene, clone size, J gene, D gene, CDR3 DNA, CDR3 protein. The D gene is left open where the match is weak. The size field is filled for only some rows; it gives once, few, many or a size class.

>TRBV7-3|NA|TRBJ2-7|TRBD2
TGTGCCAGCAGCTTAAGCGGGAGCCACGAGCAGTACTTC
CASSLSGSHEQYF
>TRBV19|NA|TRBJ1-4|TRBD1
TGTGCCACCTACGACAGGGGGCGGACGACTAATGAAAAACTGTTTTTT
CATYDRGRTTNEKLFF
>TRBV6-5|NA|TRBJ1-1|NA
TGTGCCAGCAGTCGAACCAGGGTGTTGGACACTGAAGCTTTCTTT
CASSRTRVLDTEAFF
>TRBV28|NA|TRBJ2-1|NA
TGTGCCAGCAGTTTGTACTCTCCCCGCTCGATCGGTCGAGCAATGGATGAGCAGTTCTTC
CASSLYSPRSIGRAMDEQFF
>TRBV7-2|NA|TRBJ2-7|TRBD2
TGTGCCAGCAGCTCCTCCTCTAGCGGGTTGTACGAGCAGTACTTC
CASSSSSSGLYEQYF
>TRBV11-3|NA|TRBJ1-4|NA
TGTGCCAGCAGCTTAAGGGGAATGACCACCGGGGGTTGGAATGAAAAACTGTTTTTT
CASSLRGMTTGGWNEKLFF
>TRBV18|NA|TRBJ1-1|TRBD1
TGTGCCAGCTCACCCAACAGGGGAGAAGCTTTCTTT
CASSPNRGEAFF
>TRBV5-1|few|TRBJ2-3|TRBD2
TGCGCCAGCAGCTTGGGCGGGGGGAGCACAGATACGCAGTATTTT
CASSLGGGSTDTQYF
>TRBV30|once|TRBJ2-7|NA
TGTGCCTGGGGTTCGGGCTACGAGCAGTACTTC
CAWGSGYEQYF
>TRBV12-2|NA|TRBJ2-1|NA
TGTGCAAGTCGCCTCAGGACTAGAAAGGCTGGGGGCTACAATGAGCAGTTCTTC
CASRLRTRKAGGYNEQFF
>TRBV19|NA|TRBJ2-1|TRBD2
TGTGCCAGTACTAGACTAGCGGGGGGGCATTTTGGAAATGAGCAGTTCTTC
CASTRLAGGHFGNEQFF
>TRBV18|once|TRBJ2-5|TRBD1
TGTGCCAGCTCACCAGTGGACAGGAGACAAGAGACCCAGTACTTC
CASSPVDRRQETQYF
>TRBV4-1|NA|TRBJ2-3|TRBD1
TGCGCCAGCAGACAAACGGGACAGGTGGAGAGGCAGTATTTT
CASRQTGQVERQYF
>TRBV11-3|NA|TRBJ2-1|TRBD2
TGTGCCAGCAGCGCCACTAGCGGGAGTTACAATGAGCAGTTCTTC
CASSATSGSYNEQFF
>TRBV7-3|NA|TRBJ2-1|TRBD1
TGTGCCAGCAGCTTAGGGACAGGCCCCTACAATGAGCAGTTCTTC
CASSLGTGPYNEQFF
>TRBV4-3|NA|TRBJ2-1|NA
TGCGCCAGCAGCCAAGAACGACAGCTCGAACTTTACAATGAGCAGTTCTTC
CASSQERQLELYNEQFF
>TRBV7-2|NA|TRBJ2-7|TRBD2
TGTGCCAGCACCGGAGTACTAGCGGGAGTCCCCTACGAGCAGTACTTC
CASTGVLAGVPYEQYF
>TRBV30|few|TRBJ2-7|TRBD1
TGTGCCTGGAGTACGGGACAGGGGTACGAGCAGTACTTC
CAWSTGQGYEQYF
>TRBV10-1|NA|TRBJ2-5|TRBD1
TGCGCCAGTAGAGACAGGGTACAAGAGACCCAGTACTTC
CASRDRVQETQYF
>TRBV7-6|once|TRBJ1-5|NA
TGTGCCAGCAGCTTAGAACGGGATCAGCCCCAGCATTTT
CASSLERDQPQHF
>TRBV11-3|NA|TRBJ1-6|NA
TGTGCCAGCAGCTACAGGGAAAACAATTCACCCCTCCACTTT
CASSYRENNSPLHF
>TRBV29-1|once|TRBJ2-7|TRBD1
TGCAGCGTTAGGGGACAGGGGACCTACGAGCAGTACTTC
CSVRGQGTYEQYF
>TRBV5-1|NA|TRBJ1-1|NA
TGCGCCAGCAGCCCCTGGACAGCCAACACTGAAGCTTTCTTT
CASSPWTANTEAFF
>TRBV18|NA|TRBJ1-4|TRBD1
TGTGCCAGCTCAAAGGACAGGGGATCAACTAATGAAAAACTGTTTTTT
CASSKDRGSTNEKLFF
>TRBV2|NA|TRBJ2-5|TRBD2
TGTGCCAGCAGTTCCGGGACTAGCGGGAGGGCCGGGACCCAGTACTTC
CASSSGTSGRAGTQYF
>TRBV13|NA|TRBJ2-1|TRBD1
TGTGCCAGCAGCTTTAGACAGGGATCTTACAATGAGCAGTTCTTC
CASSFRQGSYNEQFF